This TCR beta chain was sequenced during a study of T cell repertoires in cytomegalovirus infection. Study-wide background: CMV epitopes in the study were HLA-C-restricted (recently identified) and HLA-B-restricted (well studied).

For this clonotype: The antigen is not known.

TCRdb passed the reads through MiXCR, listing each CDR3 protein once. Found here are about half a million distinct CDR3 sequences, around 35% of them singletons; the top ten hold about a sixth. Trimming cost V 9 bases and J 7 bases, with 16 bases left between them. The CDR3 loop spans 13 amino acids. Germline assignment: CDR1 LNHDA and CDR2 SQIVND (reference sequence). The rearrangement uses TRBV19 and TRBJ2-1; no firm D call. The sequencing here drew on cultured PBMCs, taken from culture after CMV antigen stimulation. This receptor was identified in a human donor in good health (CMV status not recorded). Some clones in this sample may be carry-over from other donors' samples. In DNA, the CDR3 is TGTGCCAGCACCATAGGGTCTGTGAATGAGCAGTTCTTC. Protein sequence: CASTIGSVNEQFF.